This entry features one T cell receptor beta chain sequence. The CDR3 is made up of 15 amino acids. Trimming took off 4 bases at V and 2 bases at J, with 14 bases between the two ends. The germline V gene encodes CDR1 SGHVS and CDR2 FNYEAQ. This entry belongs to a study of shared clonotypes between healthy human individuals. Using immunoSEQ multiplex PCR, the repertoire was profiled, and TCRdb retains in-frame clones only, with some absent. The data show about 2.1 million clones, with around 93% seen just once and under 2% held by the top ten. As defined, naive CD8 cells were CD45RO-negative and positively selected for CCR7, with terminally differentiated effector memory CD45RA+ cells excluded.

V is TRBV7-6 and J is TRBJ1-2; D gene uncertain. Sequencing used naive CD8+ T cells from PBMCs. The TCR sequence derives from a man younger than 35 in good health. Some clones in this sample may be carry-over from other donors' samples. Here the CDR3 DNA reads TGTGCCAGCAGCTCCTCCGGGCCGTCCAACTATGGCTACACCTTC. It encodes CASSSSGPSNYGYTF.